This TCR beta chain comes out of a study of T cells in localized non-small cell lung cancer. Broader study findings: The study sequenced only one region of the tumor. As a result, intratumor heterogeneity could not be excluded and remains possible. Adjacent lung exhibited a median of approximately 59 among the 100 most abundant tumor clones. Measurement of T cell clonality placed uninvolved adjacent lung highest, above the level in tumor. Patients showing higher blood T cell density tended to see longer overall survival.

A note on this clone: Its antigen is undetermined.

V lost 5 bases to trimming and J lost 2 bases, with 14 bases between them. Germline CDR1 and CDR2: LNHDA and SQIVND (reference sequence). This CDR3 contains 15 residues. Using immunoSEQ multiplex PCR, the repertoire was profiled, and TCRdb retains in-frame clones only, with some absent. The repertoire consists of some 140,000 clones, with more than 70% occurring once and the leading ten covering around 1.7%. This TCR was sampled from an older female donor with stage I lung adenocarcinoma. The material sequenced was peripheral blood, taken before any cancer treatment. The chain recombines TRBV19 with TRBJ2-3; D uncertain. The CDR3 spells CASSASRTNTDTQYF. CDR3 nucleotides: TGTGCCAGTAGTGCATCCCGAACCAACACAGATACGCAGTATTTT.